This T cell receptor (beta chain) is from a study of T-cell memory formation after mild COVID-19. CDR3 size: 18 residues. Trimming at V came to 2 bases and at J to 4 bases, leaving 10 bases not matched to a gene. Germline V gene lookup returns CDR1 WSHSY and CDR2 SAAADI. TCRdb re-called the 5' RACE reads with MiXCR, one entry per CDR3 protein. In the table there are 70,000 to 95,000 distinct CDR3 sequences, roughly 13% of which are singletons. This clonotype was seen a handful of times. The clonotype comes from a man aged 18 to 30 who had mild COVID-19 (a few samples of this study predate the infection). Cell type and time point are not known. The chain combines TRBV10-2 with TRBJ2-3; 12 nucleotides match TRBD2. Sequencing used PBMCs or a T cell subset sorted from them (not recorded which). The CDR3: CASSERLAGGPRSDTQYF. In DNA form, the CDR3 reads TGCGCCAGCAGTGAGAGGCTAGCGGGGGGGCCTAGGTCAGATACGCAGTATTTT.